The 4 T cell receptor beta chains below come from one sample, sequenced in a study of cytomegalovirus exposure and HLA in healthy donors. PCR employed 60 Vbeta and 13 Jbeta primers. The table came from immunoSEQ multiplex PCR; TCRdb's copy has only in-frame clones and leaves some out. The sample lists under 200,000 clones, 76% occurring once. The sequencing sample was made of PBMCs. The receptors derive from a female donor in good health and CMV-seronegative.

The V call is TRBV9, the J call TRBJ2-5; D perhaps matches TRBD2 (6 bases). The V end lost 3 bases, the J end lost 7 bases, and 16 bases lay between the germline ends. This CDR3 spans 14 amino acids. CDR1 SGDLS and CDR2 YYNGEE come from the germline V gene. CDR3 amino acids: CASSAGPQEGTQYF. The CDR3 DNA reads as TGTGCCAGCAGCGCCGGACCCCAGGAGGGGACCCAGTACTTC.

Here the CDR3 reads CASSKGTASSTDTQYF. The CDR3 DNA reads TGTGCCAGCAGCAAGGGGACAGCTTCTAGCACAGATACGCAGTATTTT. The genes are TRBV5-4 and TRBJ2-3; 7 bases line up with TRBD1. J lost 0 bases, V lost 4 bases, and 8 bases had no gene match. Germline V gives CDR1 SGHNT, CDR2 YYREEE (reference sequence). The CDR3 loop spans 16 amino acids.

This sequence joins TRBV2 and TRBJ1-4; 8 positions match TRBD1. Germline V gene sequence: CDR1 SNHLY, CDR2 FYNNEI. V shed 7 bases, J shed 1 base, and the junction held 5 bases outside the gene matches. This CDR3 region has 15 residues. The CDR3 here is CASNGQGLTNEKLFF. CDR3 bases: TGTGCCAGCAACGGACAGGGACTAACTAATGAAAAACTGTTTTTT. Full variable domain (remainder filled in from reference TRBV2 and TRBJ1-4): EPEVTQTPSHQVTQMGQEVILRCVPISNHLYFYWYRQILGQKVEFLVSFYNNEISEKSEIFDDQFSVERPDGSNFTLKIRSTKLEDSAMYFCASNGQGLTNEKLFFGSGTQLSVL.

The genes are TRBV5-4 and TRBJ1-2; D unresolved. V lost 6 bases and J 7 bases, leaving 16 bases between the germline ends. From germline, CDR1 is SGHNT and CDR2 YYREEE (reference sequence). This CDR3 comprises 13 residues. CDR3 bases: TGTGCCAGCACCGCTCCGAGGTCGGCTGGCTACACCTTC. It codes for CASTAPRSAGYTF.